The 18 T cell receptor beta chains presented below share a single source sample, sequenced in a study of T cell clonality in common variable immunodeficiency. Sequencing used immunoSEQ multiplex PCR; TCRdb keeps in-frame clones, though not all of them. The record shows more than 9,000 clones for this sample, with no singletons present. Study outcomes and limitations: Reportedly, TCR beta sequences from common variable immunodeficiency showed fewer deletions and N-nucleotide insertions.

These TCRs' antigens remain unknown. Sequences were obtained from peripheral blood mononuclear cells. The receptor source for this set is a human donor with common variable immunodeficiency.

In its sample, this clone was seen a few times. The CDR3 is cut off 3 residues early in the read; its end comes from the germline J gene. This chain links TRBV20-1 with TRBJ2-5, with D unclear. The CDR3 is 12 residues long. Germline values: CDR1 DFQATT, CDR2 SNEGSKA (reference sequence). Trimming removed 0 bases from V and 5 bases from J, with 7 bases in between. The CDR3 spells CSARDYGETQYF. CDR3 bases read: TGCAGTGCTAGAGATTACGGGGAGACC.

For this clone: From the germline J gene comes the end of the CDR3, since the read stops 3 residues before it. The chain links TRBV20-1 to TRBJ2-5; D is uncertain. V lost 1 base and J lost 2, with 5 bases in between. Germline CDR1 and CDR2: DFQATT and SNEGSKA (reference sequence). The CDR3 runs to 12 residues. The part of the CDR3 DNA that was read is TGCAGTGCTAGAGGGCCGCAAGAGACC. As protein: CSARGPQET. The CDR3 as a whole reads CSARGPQETQYF.

Concerning this clone: The CDR3 end is not reached by the read, which stops 3 residues before it; the germline J gene fills it in. This chain uses TRBV5-1 with TRBJ2-3, with a tentative D call TRBD2 (5 bases). The CDR3 spans 15 residues. V lost 3 bases to trimming and J lost 4 bases, with 15 bases between them. Germline V gene data show CDR1 as SGHRS and CDR2 as YFSETQ. CDR3 DNA, as far as it was read: TGCGCCAGCAGCTACTTAGGGTCGGGGTCAGATACG. This gives the protein CASSYLGSGSDT. The full CDR3 sequence reads CASSYLGSGSDTQYF.

This clone was detected only a few times. The read ends 3 residues shy of where the CDR3 ends; the end is completed using the germline J gene. Additional DNA sequences in this sample encode the identical CDR3. The rearrangement links TRBV7-3 to TRBJ2-2, with D maybe TRBD1 (5 bases). The CDR3 is made up of 16 amino acids. The germline V gene encodes CDR1 SGHTA and CDR2 FQGTGA. V was trimmed by 2 bases and J by 5 bases, leaving 15 bases between them. The CDR3 loop reads CASSLFGQGLTGELFF. The sequenced part of the CDR3 DNA is TGTGCCAGCAGCTTATTTGGCCAGGGATTAACCGGGGAG.

By its share, this clone is medium-sized. The read falls 3 residues short of the CDR3 end, and the missing part is taken from the germline J gene. The rearrangement uses TRBV7-2 and TRBJ2-3, with 7 positions matching TRBD1. The CDR3 consists of 14 residues. Germline-derived CDR1 and CDR2 are SGHTA and FQGNSA. J lost 4 bases, V lost 0 bases, and 1 base had no gene match. The CDR3 bases that were read are TGTGCCAGCAGCTTAGCAGGGGGCGCAGATACG. Amino acids: CASSLAGGADT. The whole CDR3 region reads CASSLAGGADTQYF.

Sample share makes this clone medium-sized. The read stops 3 residues short of the end of the CDR3; the missing end is completed from the germline J gene. The chain joins TRBV30 to TRBJ2-7; D might be TRBD1 (6 bases). Per germline, CDR1 GTSNPN and CDR2 SVGIG (reference sequence). This CDR3 is 13 amino acids long. The V end was cut by 4 bases, the J end by 1 base, with 11 bases between. CDR3 DNA, as far as it was read: TGTGCCTGGATGGGACACCAATCCTACGAG. Translated: CAWMGHQSYE. The whole CDR3 region reads CAWMGHQSYEQYF.

Worth noting for this clone: The CDR3 goes on 3 residues after the read ends, and that part is filled in from the germline J gene. The chain links TRBV6-2 or TRBV6-3 to TRBJ2-7, with TRBD2 matching over 7 bases. The germline V gene has CDR1 MNHEY and CDR2 SVGEGT. This CDR3 spans 16 amino acids. After removal of 2 bases from V and 5 bases from J, the junction contained 12 bases not matched to a gene. CDR3 bases read: TGTGCCAGCAGTTACCCCATTGGCGGGAGTTTCGACGAG. Amino acids: CASSYPIGGSFDE. In full, the CDR3 reads CASSYPIGGSFDEQYF.

This clone has more than one count but fewer than ten. The observed sequence ends 3 residues before the CDR3 terminus, with the missing tail filled in from the germline J gene. V gene TRBV7-9 combines with J gene TRBJ2-5; 7 nucleotides agree with TRBD1. Germline CDR1 and CDR2: SEHNR and FQNEAQ (reference sequence). J gave up 5 bases and V 2 bases, and 5 bases lay outside the gene matches. This CDR3 has 14 amino acids. The CDR3: CASSLLDREETQYF. The CDR3 bases that were read are TGTGCCAGCAGCTTACTTGACAGGGAGGAGACC.

This clone has only a few counts. The read comes to an end 3 residues before the CDR3 does, leaving the germline J gene to fill in the end. The chain couples TRBV30 to TRBJ1-2, with TRBD1 matching 9 bases. V lost 1 base and J lost 4; bases outside the gene matches: 10. The germline CDR1 and CDR2 sequences are GTSNPN and SVGIG (reference sequence). The CDR3 totals 16 residues. CDR3 DNA, as far as it was read: TGTGCCTGGAGTGGAGGTTTAAAGACAGGGGGCTATGGC. Its translation: CAWSGGLKTGGYG. The full CDR3 sequence reads CAWSGGLKTGGYGYTF.

This clone occurred a few times. The CDR3 bases that were read are TGTGCCAGCTCACCACTACAGGGGGCTTACAATGAG. This codes for CASSPLQGAYNE. The full-length CDR3 reads as CASSPLQGAYNEQFF. The V and J genes are TRBV18 and TRBJ2-1; 9 bases are a match to TRBD1. The read falls 3 residues short of the CDR3 end, and the missing part is taken from the germline J gene. Trimming took 1 base from V and 4 from J; bases not matched to a gene: 2. This CDR3 region has 15 residues. CDR1 KGHSH and CDR2 LQKENI come from the germline V gene.

With regard to this clone: Coverage ceases 3 residues before the CDR3 finishes, and the germline J gene fills in the end. The V and J genes are TRBV18 and TRBJ2-1; tentative D call: TRBD1 (5 bases). There are 14 residues in the CDR3. Germline CDR1 KGHSH, CDR2 LQKENI. V lost 2 bases and J lost 5, with 10 bases in between. The CDR3 reads CASSPLSRDNEQFF. CDR3 DNA, as far as it was read: TGTGCCAGCTCACCATTAAGCAGGGACAATGAG. Filled out from reference TRBV18 and TRBJ2-1, the complete variable domain reads NAGVMQNPRHLVRRRGQEARLRCSPMKGHSHVYWYRQLPEEGLKFMVYLQKENIIDESGMPKERFSAEFPKEGPSILRIQQVVRGDSAAYFCASSPLSRDNEQFFGPGTRLTVL.

This clone was counted between two and nine times. The read halts 3 residues ahead of the CDR3 end, with the missing end drawn from the germline J gene. The chain combines TRBV5-1 with TRBJ1-1; 7 positions match TRBD1. The length of the CDR3 is 14 residues. Germline V gene lookup returns CDR1 SGHRS and CDR2 YFSETQ. With 2 bases clipped from V and 4 bases from J, the junction kept 5 bases outside the gene matches. The part of the CDR3 DNA that was read is TGCGCCAGCAGCTTTGACAGGGTGGGCACTGAA. Translated: CASSFDRVGTE. The full CDR3 sequence reads CASSFDRVGTEAFF.

Comments on this clone: The read ends 3 residues before the CDR3 terminus; that terminus is restored from the germline J gene. This chain joins TRBV6-2 or TRBV6-3 and TRBJ2-1; 16 bases are a match to TRBD2. The CDR3 totals 17 residues. Germline loops: CDR1 MNHEY, CDR2 SVGEGT. V shed 2 bases, J shed 9 bases, and the junction held 7 bases outside the gene matches. CDR3 bases read: TGTGCCAGCAGTTACCCTCGGGGACTAGCGGGAGGGTTTGAG. It is translated as CASSYPRGLAGGFE. The whole CDR3 reads CASSYPRGLAGGFEQFF.

This clone occurred a few times. CDR3 sequence: CACHSPGSIYEQYF. CDR3 DNA (partial): TGTGCCTGCCATTCGCCGGGTTCTATCTACGAG. This chain connects TRBV30 to TRBJ2-7; D not certain. The read gets to within 3 residues of the CDR3 end, and the germline J gene fills in the rest. The CDR3 has 14 amino acids. Trimming left V 6 bases short and J 3 bases short, with 18 bases between. Germline V lookup: CDR1 GTSNPN, CDR2 SVGIG (reference sequence). Supplemented by reference TRBV30 and TRBJ2-7, the full variable domain reads SQTIHQWPATLVQPVGSPLSLECTVEGTSNPNLYWYRQAAGRGLQLLFYSVGIGQISSEVPQNLSASRPQDRQFILSSKKLLLSDSGFYLCACHSPGSIYEQYFGPGTRLTVT.

This clone was seen a handful of times. The covered CDR3 bases are TGCGCCAGCAGCTTGACGACTAGCTCCTACGAG. The encoded protein is CASSLTTSSYE. The entire CDR3 reads CASSLTTSSYEQYF. The chain carries TRBV5-1 and TRBJ2-7, with D perhaps TRBD2 (6 bases). The read ends 3 residues shy of where the CDR3 ends; the end is completed using the germline J gene. The CDR3 has 14 residues. Trimming removed 1 base from V and 0 bases from J, with 8 bases in between. CDR1 SGHRS and CDR2 YFSETQ come from the germline V gene.

This clone was seen only a few times. The read ends 3 residues shy of where the CDR3 ends; the end is completed using the germline J gene. The rearrangement links TRBV29-1 to TRBJ2-7; D is uncertain. Trimming took 6 bases from V and 0 from J, leaving 15 bases between them. The CDR3 is 14 residues long. Germline V gives CDR1 SQVTM, CDR2 ANQGSEA. The CDR3 DNA, read in part, is TGCAGCGTGCGGCAACGCTTGAGCTCCTACGAG. Translated, it gives CSVRQRLSSYE. The entire CDR3 sequence reads CSVRQRLSSYEQYF.

There are a few counts of this clone. The CDR3 DNA, read in part, is TGCGCCAGCAGCTTGGTGATTAGCGGGAGGAATGAG. Translating it yields CASSLVISGRNE. From start to end, the CDR3 is CASSLVISGRNEQFF. This rearrangement joins TRBV5-1 to TRBJ2-1, with 10 bases that match TRBD2. The CDR3 end falls 3 residues outside the read, so it is completed with the germline J gene. The CDR3 extends over 15 amino acids. Germline V gene data show CDR1 as SGHRS and CDR2 as YFSETQ. V was pared by 0 bases and J by 7 bases, with 4 bases of the junction left unmatched.

In this sample, this clone turned up a few times. The read terminates 3 residues before the CDR3 end, so the remaining end is supplied by the germline J gene. The chain combines TRBV7-9 with TRBJ2-3, with unresolved D. The V gene's germline CDR1 is SEHNR and CDR2 FQNEAQ (reference sequence). Deletions cut 5 bases from V and 4 bases from J, with 10 bases between. The CDR3 is made up of 13 amino acids. The CDR3 loop is CASSPFKPDTQYF. The part of the CDR3 DNA that was read is TGTGCCAGCAGCCCTTTTAAGCCAGATACG.